Each of the 32 T cell receptor beta chains below was sequenced from the same sample in a study of OX40 agonist ivuxolimab in advanced cancers. TCRdb's copy holds only in-frame clones and misses some; the assay was immunoSEQ multiplex PCR. The sample shows more than 45,000 clones, 86% of them seen only once. The material was CD4+ or CD8+ T cells sorted from blood, obtained in a trial of the OX40 agonist ivuxolimab. These receptors were taken from an adult with an advanced solid tumor such as melanoma, head and neck, liver or kidney cancer.

This chain links TRBV21-1 with TRBJ1-4. TRBV21-1 is a documented pseudogene. There are 13 residues in the CDR3. The CDR3 protein is CARVPEGYEKLFF. CDR3 coding DNA: TGTGCCCGGGTGCCCGAGGGGTATGAAAAACTGTTTTTT.

A few counts support this clone. V gene TRBV7-3 combines with J gene TRBJ2-1; 12 nucleotides line up with TRBD2. This CDR3 region has 17 residues. V was pared by 1 base and J by 9 bases, with 10 bases of the junction left unmatched. Germline CDR1 SGHTA, CDR2 FQGTGA. CDR3 sequence (DNA): TGTGCCAGCAGCTTAATGGGGGGTCGGACTAGCGGGATTGAGCAGTTCTTC. It translates to CASSLMGGRTSGIEQFF.

In regard to this clone: Other DNA sequences in this sample translate to the same CDR3. The V and J genes are TRBV5-1 and TRBJ2-2; tentatively, D is TRBD2 (6 bases). V lost 2 bases and J 7 bases, leaving 18 bases between the germline ends. The V gene's germline CDR1 is SGHRS and CDR2 YFSETQ. This CDR3 contains 16 residues. This CDR3 reads CASSFTGTARDGELFF. DNA of the CDR3: TGCGCCAGCAGCTTTACCGGGACCGCGCGGGACGGGGAGCTGTTTTTT.

This clone was recorded only once. V usage is TRBV6-5 and J usage is TRBJ1-2; TRBD1 matches 11 bases. V shed 6 bases and J 4 bases; nucleotides not matched to a gene: 7. This CDR3 is 15 amino acids long. In germline, CDR1 is MNHEY, CDR2 SVGAGI. The CDR3: CASSSPGQGVYGYTF. CDR3 nucleotides: TGTGCCAGCAGCTCACCGGGACAGGGGGTCTATGGCTACACCTTC.

The chain is built from TRBV5-4 and TRBJ2-3; TRBD1 agrees at 10 bases. Germline CDR1 and CDR2: SGHNT and YYREEE (reference sequence). CDR3 size: 16 residues. Trimming took 4 bases from V and 4 from J; bases not matched to a gene: 9. CDR3 residues: CASSRPGQGYADTQYF. Here the CDR3 DNA reads TGTGCCAGCAGCCGGCCGGGACAGGGGTATGCAGATACGCAGTATTTT.

This chain links TRBV4-1 with TRBJ1-2; TRBD1 matches 7 bases. The CDR3 is 17 amino acids. Losses at the gene ends were 2 bases for V and 2 bases for J; bases not matched to a gene: 11. CDR1 is MGHRA and CDR2 is YSYEKL in the germline V gene. The CDR3 here is CASSQPGQLLPNYGYTF. The CDR3 DNA reads TGCGCCAGCAGCCAACCGGGACAGCTTCTTCCAAACTATGGCTACACCTTC.

J is TRBJ1-3 and V is TRBV7-2, with 7 bases aligning to TRBD1. The CDR3 length is 15 residues. Germline-derived CDR1 and CDR2 are SGHTA and FQGNSA. Losses at the gene ends were 1 base for V and 2 bases for J; bases not matched to a gene: 2. CDR3 protein: CASSLEDRPGNTIYF. CDR3 coding DNA: TGTGCCAGCAGCTTAGAGGACAGGCCTGGAAACACCATATATTTT.

This sequence joins TRBV4-1 and TRBJ2-2, with 7 nucleotides matching TRBD1. Germline V gene sequence: CDR1 MGHRA, CDR2 YSYEKL. The length of the CDR3 is 16 residues. V dropped 4 bases and J dropped 0; count of bases not matched to a gene: 5. CDR3 region: CASSRTGTANTGELFF. The CDR3 nucleotides are TGCGCCAGCAGCCGCACCGGGACAGCGAACACCGGGGAGCTGTTTTTT.

V gene TRBV10-3 combines with J gene TRBJ2-5; D is perhaps TRBD1 (5 bases). The CDR3 is 14 amino acids. V gave up 6 bases and J gave up 4 bases, with 15 bases separating them. Per germline, CDR1 ENHRY and CDR2 SYGVKD. For the CDR3, the DNA is TGTGCCATCAGCTCGGATGCCCAGGGAGAGACCCAGTACTTC. This sequence encodes CAISSDAQGETQYF.

This clone is a singleton in its sample. The chain employs TRBV20-1 and TRBJ2-3; 8 nucleotides line up with TRBD2. This CDR3 has 11 amino acids. Germline CDR1 reads DFQATT; CDR2 reads SNEGSKA (reference sequence). With V trimmed by 5 bases and J by 11 bases, 6 bases remained unmatched. CDR3 bases: TGCAGTGCTCCCACGCTAGCGGGGCAGTATTTT. Translated, it gives CSAPTLAGQYF.

This clone was seen a single time. The chain joins TRBV4-2 to TRBJ2-7, with 8 positions matching TRBD2. The germline V gene encodes CDR1 LGHNA and CDR2 YNFKEQ. This CDR3 is built from 17 residues. V lost 0 bases to trimming and J lost 3 bases; unmatched junction nucleotides: 10. In nucleotides, the CDR3 is TGTGCCAGCAGCCAAGAGGTAATTAGCGGGGAGTACTACGAGCAGTACTTC. Residues: CASSQEVISGEYYEQYF.

The J gene is TRBJ1-2, the V gene TRBV7-2, with D possibly TRBD1 on 5 matching bases. CDR1 is SGHTA, CDR2 FQGNSA, per germline. The CDR3 has 13 residues. The ends were cut back, 11 bases at V and 2 bases at J, with 15 bases in the middle. This CDR3 is CAGGSHLNYGYTF. The CDR3 coding sequence is TGTGCCGGGGGGAGTCATCTGAACTATGGCTACACCTTC. The full variable domain, in which reference TRBV7-2 and TRBJ1-2 provide the parts outside the CDR3, is GAGVSQSPSNKVTEKGKDVELRCDPISGHTALYWYRQSLGQGLEFLIYFQGNSAPDKSGLPSDRFSAERTGGSVSTLTIQRTQQEDSAVYLCAGGSHLNYGYTFGSGTRLTVV.

This sequence joins TRBV4-1 and TRBJ2-3, with TRBD2 matching over 12 bases. The CDR3 sequence is 18 residues long. In germline, CDR1 is MGHRA, CDR2 YSYEKL. V was pared by 2 bases and J by 8 bases, with 14 bases of the junction left unmatched. This chain's CDR3 is CASSQILGASGGAATQYF. In DNA, the CDR3 is TGCGCCAGCAGCCAAATCCTAGGGGCTAGCGGGGGGGCCGCTACGCAGTATTTT.

The chain uses TRBV18 and TRBJ2-1; 11 bases fit TRBD2. The J segment lost 8 bases and the V segment lost 5 bases, leaving 2 bases of the junction unmatched. The CDR3 length is 13 residues. Germline V gene sequence: CDR1 KGHSH, CDR2 LQKENI. For the CDR3, the DNA is TGTGCCAGCTCAACTAGCGGGAGACATGAGCAGTTCTTC. This translates into CASSTSGRHEQFF.

The gene calls are TRBV19 and TRBJ2-2, with 9 bases aligning to TRBD1. Germline CDR1 is LNHDA and CDR2 is SQIVND (reference sequence). V lost 3 bases and J lost 4; bases outside the gene matches: 3. The CDR3 runs 15 residues. The CDR3 DNA sequence: TGTGCCAGTAGTATGGACAGGGGCTCCACCGGGGAGCTGTTTTTT. Protein sequence: CASSMDRGSTGELFF.

J is TRBJ2-5 and V is TRBV9; D is possibly TRBD2 (7 bases). The germline V gene has CDR1 SGDLS and CDR2 YYNGEE. Trimming pared 0 bases from V and 7 bases from J, leaving 22 bases between. This CDR3 is built from 17 residues. CDR3 bases: TGTGCCAGCAGCGTAGAGGGGGAGGGCGGCCCCAAGCGGACCCAGTACTTC. Its protein is CASSVEGEGGPKRTQYF. Together with reference TRBV9 and TRBJ2-5, the CDR3 gives the full variable domain: DSGVTQTPKHLITATGQRVTLRCSPRSGDLSVYWYQQSLDQGLQFLIQYYNGEERAKGNILERFSAQQFPDLHSELNLSSLELGDSALYFCASSVEGEGGPKRTQYFGPGTRLLVL.

This chain connects TRBV2 to TRBJ1-3; D unclear. The germline gives CDR1 SNHLY, CDR2 FYNNEI. Between the trimmed V and J ends, which lost 6 bases and 12 bases, there was a span of 12 bases. The CDR3 runs 11 residues. CDR3 coding DNA: TGTGCCAGCAGCCGCGAGAGCCGCATATATTTT. Translated, it gives CASSRESRIYF.

The rearrangement links TRBV7-9 to TRBJ2-7; 8 bases align to TRBD1. The CDR3 is 16 residues long. From germline, CDR1 is SEHNR and CDR2 FQNEAQ (reference sequence). J lost 2 bases, V lost 6 bases, and 12 bases had no gene match. The DNA of the CDR3 is TGTGCCAGCAGTCAGACCCCAGGGACAGGAGCCTACGAGCAGTACTTC. As protein: CASSQTPGTGAYEQYF. Full variable domain (missing parts from reference TRBV7-9 and TRBJ2-7): DTGVSQNPRHKITKRGQNVTFRCDPISEHNRLYWYRQTLGQGPEFLTYFQNEAQLEKSRLLSDRFSAERPKGSFSTLEIQRTEQGDSAMYLCASSQTPGTGAYEQYFGPGTRLTVT.

The V and J genes are TRBV2 and TRBJ1-2, with TRBD1 matching 7 bases. Germline V gives CDR1 SNHLY, CDR2 FYNNEI. The CDR3 extends over 13 amino acids. The V gene end was trimmed by 6 bases and the J gene end by 4 bases; junction bases not matched to a gene: 5. This CDR3 is CASRRQGVYGYTF. The CDR3 region has the DNA TGTGCCAGCAGACGACAGGGAGTCTATGGCTACACCTTC.

This chain uses TRBV23-1 with TRBJ2-3, with no clear D. TRBV23-1 is assigned to the ORF class and has an uncertain function. Trimming removed 6 bases from V and 6 bases from J, with 16 bases in between. This CDR3 has 14 residues. The CDR3 is CASSPPQRSDTQYF. DNA of the CDR3: TGCGCCAGCAGCCCCCCGCAGCGATCGGATACGCAGTATTTT.

The gene calls are TRBV7-2 and TRBJ2-7; TRBD1 matches at 8 bases. The CDR3 has 15 residues. In germline, CDR1 is SGHTA, CDR2 FQGNSA. V trimming: 1 base; J trimming: 3 bases; junction bases outside the gene matches: 5. CDR3 sequence reads: CASSLGQGLIYEQYF. For the CDR3, the DNA is TGTGCCAGCAGCTTAGGACAGGGGTTAATCTACGAGCAGTACTTC.

The J gene is TRBJ2-3, the V gene TRBV14, with TRBD1 as a possible D gene (6 bases). Trimming shortened V by 3 bases and J by 6 bases, and 10 bases separated the two germline ends. Germline V CDR1 and CDR2: SGHDN, FVKESK. CDR3 length: 13 residues. The CDR3 sequence: CASSQGAWDTQYF. CDR3 coding DNA: TGTGCCAGCAGCCAGGGGGCTTGGGATACGCAGTATTTT.

This rearrangement joins TRBV5-6 to TRBJ1-2; 9 bases agree with TRBD1. The V gene end was trimmed by 4 bases and the J gene end by 6 bases; junction bases not matched to a gene: 4. Per the germline V gene, CDR1 is SGHDT and CDR2 is YYEEEE. The CDR3 is 13 residues long. The CDR3 DNA is TGTGCCAGCAGCGATACAGGGGGCAATGGCTACACCTTC. It codes for CASSDTGGNGYTF.

The chain couples TRBV12-5 to TRBJ1-1; possibly TRBD1 for D (6 bases). V was trimmed by 5 bases and J by 5 bases, leaving 15 bases between them. From germline, CDR1 is LGHNT and CDR2 FRNRAP. This CDR3 region has 14 residues. The CDR3 is CASGTQGVGTEAFF. The CDR3 nucleotides read TGTGCTAGTGGTACACAGGGAGTAGGTACTGAAGCTTTCTTT.

The chain uses TRBV7-2 and TRBJ2-1; 7 positions agree with TRBD2. The junction had 6 bases not matched to a gene; V was cut back by 4 bases and J by 0 bases. Looked up from germline, CDR1 is SGHTA and CDR2 is FQGNSA. The CDR3 runs 16 residues. CDR3 sequence (DNA): TGTGCCAGCAGCTATCAGTGGGAGGGCTCCTACAATGAGCAGTTCTTC. This sequence encodes CASSYQWEGSYNEQFF.

The genes are TRBV19 and TRBJ2-7; no reliable D call. CDR1 and CDR2 from the germline V gene are LNHDA and SQIVND (reference sequence). V lost 3 bases and J 0 bases, leaving 9 bases between the germline ends. The CDR3 is 14 amino acids. CDR3 nucleotide sequence: TGTGCCAGTAGTATTGGGGTGAGCTCCTACGAGCAGTACTTC. It yields the protein CASSIGVSSYEQYF.

The chain uses TRBV5-1 and TRBJ2-1; TRBD2 matches 11 bases. The CDR3 has 16 amino acids. Germline CDR1 SGHRS, CDR2 YFSETQ. The V gene end was trimmed by 4 bases and the J gene end by 6 bases; junction bases not matched to a gene: 9. CDR3 DNA: TGCGCCAGCAGCGGGATAGCGGGAGGGTTAGGCAATGAGCAGTTCTTC. Protein product: CASSGIAGGLGNEQFF.

This clone was detected a few times. The rearrangement joins TRBV6-1 to TRBJ1-1, with D tentatively TRBD1 (6 bases). CDR1 and CDR2 from the germline V gene are MNHNS and SASEGT. Trimming removed 8 bases at V and 3 bases at J, with 16 bases between. CDR3 size: 14 residues. In DNA, the CDR3 is TGTGCCAGCGAAGGGGGGGCAATCGACACTGAAGCTTTCTTT. It is translated as CASEGGAIDTEAFF.

The genes are TRBV30 and TRBJ1-5; D not certain. The germline V gene has CDR1 GTSNPN and CDR2 SVGIG (reference sequence). Trimming shortened V by 1 base and J by 8 bases, and 15 bases separated the two germline ends. The CDR3 contains 14 residues. The CDR3 protein is CAWSGRTHGEPQHF. The CDR3 bases are TGTGCCTGGAGTGGCAGGACCCACGGGGAGCCCCAGCATTTT.

V is TRBV28 and J is TRBJ2-1; D possibly uses TRBD1 or TRBD2 (6 bases each). Trimming stripped 4 bases from V and 7 bases from J, with 17 bases between. The germline V gene encodes CDR1 MDHEN and CDR2 SYDVKM. The CDR3 sequence is 15 residues long. The CDR3 is CASSSGSARGNEQFF. For the CDR3, the DNA is TGTGCCAGCAGTTCCGGGAGTGCCAGGGGTAATGAGCAGTTCTTC.

This clone was picked up a small number of times. V is TRBV9 and J is TRBJ2-1; D is unresolved. This CDR3 comprises 16 residues. Per the germline V gene, CDR1 is SGDLS and CDR2 is YYNGEE. V was shortened by 3 bases and J by 2 bases, with 15 bases between the two germline ends. The CDR3 region has the DNA TGTGCCAGCAGCGGGAGTATGGCTTTCCCCTACAATGAGCAGTTCTTC. It is translated as CASSGSMAFPYNEQFF.

CDR3 bases: TGTGCCAGCAGCCCCCGGGACAGTTATAATTCACCCCTCCACTTT. This translates into CASSPRDSYNSPLHF. V is TRBV5-6 and J is TRBJ1-6; 7 bases line up with TRBD1. Germline CDR1 reads SGHDT; CDR2 reads YYEEEE. The CDR3 covers 15 residues. V was clipped by 4 bases and J by 4 bases; unmatched bases: 5.